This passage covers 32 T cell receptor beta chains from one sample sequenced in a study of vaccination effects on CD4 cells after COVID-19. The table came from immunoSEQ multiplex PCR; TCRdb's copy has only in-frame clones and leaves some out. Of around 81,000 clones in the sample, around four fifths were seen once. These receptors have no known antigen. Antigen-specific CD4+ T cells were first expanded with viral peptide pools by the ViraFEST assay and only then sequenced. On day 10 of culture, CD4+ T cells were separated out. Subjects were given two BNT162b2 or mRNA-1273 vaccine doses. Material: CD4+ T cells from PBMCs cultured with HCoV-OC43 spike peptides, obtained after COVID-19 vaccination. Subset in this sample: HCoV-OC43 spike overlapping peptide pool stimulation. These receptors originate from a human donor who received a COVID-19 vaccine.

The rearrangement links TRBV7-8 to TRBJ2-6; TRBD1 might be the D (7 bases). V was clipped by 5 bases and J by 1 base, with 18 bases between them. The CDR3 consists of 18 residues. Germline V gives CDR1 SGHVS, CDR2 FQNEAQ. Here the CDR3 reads CASSLRERGRSGANVLTF. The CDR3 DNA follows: TGTGCCAGCAGCCTCCGGGAGAGGGGGCGGTCTGGGGCCAACGTCCTGACTTTC.

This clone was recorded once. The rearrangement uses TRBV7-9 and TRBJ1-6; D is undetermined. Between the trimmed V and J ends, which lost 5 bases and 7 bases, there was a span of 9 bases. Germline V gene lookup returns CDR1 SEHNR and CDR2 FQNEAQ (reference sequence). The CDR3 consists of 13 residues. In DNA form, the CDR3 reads TGTGCCAGCAGCCTCGACGTGAATTCACCCCTCCACTTT. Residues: CASSLDVNSPLHF.

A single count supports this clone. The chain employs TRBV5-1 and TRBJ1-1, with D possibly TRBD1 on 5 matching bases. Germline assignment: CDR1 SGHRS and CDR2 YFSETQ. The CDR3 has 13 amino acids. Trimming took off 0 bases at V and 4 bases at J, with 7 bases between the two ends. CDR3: CASSLGRVTEAFF. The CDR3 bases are TGCGCCAGCAGCTTGGGCAGGGTCACTGAAGCTTTCTTT.

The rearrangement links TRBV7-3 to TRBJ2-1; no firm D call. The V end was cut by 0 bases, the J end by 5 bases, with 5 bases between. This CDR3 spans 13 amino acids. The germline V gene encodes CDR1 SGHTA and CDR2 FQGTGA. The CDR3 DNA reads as TGTGCCAGCAGCTTAACACGGGACAATGAGCAGTTCTTC. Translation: CASSLTRDNEQFF.

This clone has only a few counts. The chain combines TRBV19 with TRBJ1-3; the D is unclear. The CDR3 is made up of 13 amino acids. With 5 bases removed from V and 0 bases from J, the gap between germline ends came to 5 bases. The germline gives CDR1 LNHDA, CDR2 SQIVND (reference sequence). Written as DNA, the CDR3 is TGTGCCAGTAGTGTAAACTCTGGAAACACCATATATTTT. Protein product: CASSVNSGNTIYF. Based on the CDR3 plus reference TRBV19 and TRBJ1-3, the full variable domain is DGGITQSPKYLFRKEGQNVTLSCEQNLNHDAMYWYRQDPGQGLRLIYYSQIVNDFQKGDIAEGYSVSREKKESFPLTVTSAQKNPTAFYLCASSVNSGNTIYFGEGSWLTVV.

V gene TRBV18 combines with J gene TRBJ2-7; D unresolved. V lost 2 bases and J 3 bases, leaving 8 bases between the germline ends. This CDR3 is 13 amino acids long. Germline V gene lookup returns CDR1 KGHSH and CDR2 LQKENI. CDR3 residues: CASSPSSGYEQYV. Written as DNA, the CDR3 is TGTGCCAGCTCACCATCTTCAGGCTACGAGCAGTACGTC.

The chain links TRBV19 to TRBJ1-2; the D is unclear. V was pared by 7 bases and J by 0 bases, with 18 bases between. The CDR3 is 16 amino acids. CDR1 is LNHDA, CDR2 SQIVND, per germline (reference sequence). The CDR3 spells CASIKVPYAANYGYTF. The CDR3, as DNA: TGTGCCAGTATCAAAGTACCTTACGCGGCTAACTATGGCTACACCTTC.

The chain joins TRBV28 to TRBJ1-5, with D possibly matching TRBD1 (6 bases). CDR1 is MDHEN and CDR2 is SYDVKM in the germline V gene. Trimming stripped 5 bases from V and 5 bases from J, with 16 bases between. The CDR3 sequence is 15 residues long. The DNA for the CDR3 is TGTGCCAGCAGTGGACGACAGGTACCCGATCAGCCCCAGCATTTT. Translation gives CASSGRQVPDQPQHF. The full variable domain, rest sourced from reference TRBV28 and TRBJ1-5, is DVKVTQSSRYLVKRTGEKVFLECVQDMDHENMFWYRQDPGLGLRLIYFSYDVKMKEKGDIPEGYSVSREKKERFSLILESASTNQTSMYLCASSGRQVPDQPQHFGDGTRLSIL.

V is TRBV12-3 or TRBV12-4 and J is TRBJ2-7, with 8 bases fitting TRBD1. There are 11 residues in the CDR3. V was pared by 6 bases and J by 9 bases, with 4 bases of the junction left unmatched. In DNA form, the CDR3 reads TGTGCCAGCAGCACAGGGGGAACGCAGTACGTC. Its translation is CASSTGGTQYV.

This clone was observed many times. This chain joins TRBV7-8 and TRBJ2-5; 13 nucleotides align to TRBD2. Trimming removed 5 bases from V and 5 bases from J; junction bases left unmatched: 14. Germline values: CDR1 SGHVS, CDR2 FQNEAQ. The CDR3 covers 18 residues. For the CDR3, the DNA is TGTGCCAGCAGCACGCGGACTGTGACTAGCGGGGGGAGGGAGACCCAGTACTTC. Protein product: CASSTRTVTSGGRETQYF. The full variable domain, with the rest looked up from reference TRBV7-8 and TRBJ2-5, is GAGVSQSPRYKVAKRGQDVALRCDPISGHVSLFWYQQALGQGPEFLTYFQNEAQLDKSGLPSDRFFAERPEGSVSTLKIQRTQQEDSAVYLCASSTRTVTSGGRETQYFGPGTRLLVL.

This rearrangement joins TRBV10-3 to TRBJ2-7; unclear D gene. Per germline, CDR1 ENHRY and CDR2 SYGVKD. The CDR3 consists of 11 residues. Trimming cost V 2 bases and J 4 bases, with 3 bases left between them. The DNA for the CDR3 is TGTGCCATCAGTGAGGGGTACGAGCAGTACGTC. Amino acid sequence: CAISEGYEQYV.

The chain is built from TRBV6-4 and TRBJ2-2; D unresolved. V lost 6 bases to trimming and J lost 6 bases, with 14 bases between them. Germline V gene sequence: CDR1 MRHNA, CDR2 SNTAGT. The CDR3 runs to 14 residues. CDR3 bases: TGTGCCAGCAGCCCCCTAGACTCGCCCGGGGAGCTGTTTTTT. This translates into CASSPLDSPGELFF.

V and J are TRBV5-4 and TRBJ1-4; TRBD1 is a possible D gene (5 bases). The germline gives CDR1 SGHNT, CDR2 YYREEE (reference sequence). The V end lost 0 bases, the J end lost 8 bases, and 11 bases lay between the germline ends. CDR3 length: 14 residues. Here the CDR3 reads CASSLDQGEEKLFF. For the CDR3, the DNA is TGTGCCAGCAGCTTGGACCAGGGAGAGGAAAAACTGTTTTTT.

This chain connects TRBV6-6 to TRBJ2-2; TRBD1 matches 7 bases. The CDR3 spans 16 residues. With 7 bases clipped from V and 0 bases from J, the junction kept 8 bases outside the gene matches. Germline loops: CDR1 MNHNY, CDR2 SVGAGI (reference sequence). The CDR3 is CASTPGQTTNTGELFF. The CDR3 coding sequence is TGTGCCAGCACCCCGGGACAGACTACGAACACCGGGGAGCTGTTTTTT.

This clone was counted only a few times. This CDR3 is CASSLSTPDTQYF. The CDR3 DNA is TGCGCCAGCAGCTTATCTACGCCAGATACGCAGTATTTT. The gene calls are TRBV5-1 and TRBJ2-3; D gene ambiguous. V was pared by 2 bases and J by 4 bases, with 8 bases between. Germline values: CDR1 SGHRS, CDR2 YFSETQ. This CDR3 region has 13 residues.

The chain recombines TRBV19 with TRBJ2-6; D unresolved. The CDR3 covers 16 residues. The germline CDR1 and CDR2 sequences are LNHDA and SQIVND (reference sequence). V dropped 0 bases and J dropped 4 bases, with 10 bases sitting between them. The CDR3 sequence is CASSIDLGGGANVLTF. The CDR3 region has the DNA TGTGCCAGTAGTATAGATCTGGGTGGAGGGGCCAACGTCCTGACTTTC. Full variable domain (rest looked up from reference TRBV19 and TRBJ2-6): DGGITQSPKYLFRKEGQNVTLSCEQNLNHDAMYWYRQDPGQGLRLIYYSQIVNDFQKGDIAEGYSVSREKKESFPLTVTSAQKNPTAFYLCASSIDLGGGANVLTFGAGSRLTVL.

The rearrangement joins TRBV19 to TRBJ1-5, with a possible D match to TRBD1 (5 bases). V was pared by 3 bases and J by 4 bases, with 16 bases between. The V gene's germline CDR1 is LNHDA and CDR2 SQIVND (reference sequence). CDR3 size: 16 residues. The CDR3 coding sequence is TGTGCCAGTAGTATTATAGTGGGGGTTTGGAATCAGCCCCAGCATTTT. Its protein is CASSIIVGVWNQPQHF.

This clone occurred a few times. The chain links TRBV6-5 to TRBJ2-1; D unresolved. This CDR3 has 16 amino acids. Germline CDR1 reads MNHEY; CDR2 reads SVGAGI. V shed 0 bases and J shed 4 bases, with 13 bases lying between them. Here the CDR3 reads CASSYSKARPYNEQFF. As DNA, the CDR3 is TGTGCCAGCAGTTACTCGAAGGCTAGACCATACAATGAGCAGTTCTTC.

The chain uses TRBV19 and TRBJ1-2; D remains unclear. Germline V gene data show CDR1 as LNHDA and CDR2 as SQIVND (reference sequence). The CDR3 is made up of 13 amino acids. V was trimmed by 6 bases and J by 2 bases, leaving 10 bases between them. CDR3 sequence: CASRNDGNYGYTF. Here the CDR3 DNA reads TGTGCCAGTAGAAACGACGGGAACTATGGCTACACCTTC. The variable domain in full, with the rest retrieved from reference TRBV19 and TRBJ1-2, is DGGITQSPKYLFRKEGQNVTLSCEQNLNHDAMYWYRQDPGQGLRLIYYSQIVNDFQKGDIAEGYSVSREKKESFPLTVTSAQKNPTAFYLCASRNDGNYGYTFGSGTRLTVV.

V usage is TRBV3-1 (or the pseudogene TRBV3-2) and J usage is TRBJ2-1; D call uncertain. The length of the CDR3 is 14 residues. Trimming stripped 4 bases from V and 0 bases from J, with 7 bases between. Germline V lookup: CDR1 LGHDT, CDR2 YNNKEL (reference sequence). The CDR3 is CASSPRTSYNEQFF. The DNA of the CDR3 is TGTGCCAGCAGCCCCCGTACCTCCTACAATGAGCAGTTCTTC.

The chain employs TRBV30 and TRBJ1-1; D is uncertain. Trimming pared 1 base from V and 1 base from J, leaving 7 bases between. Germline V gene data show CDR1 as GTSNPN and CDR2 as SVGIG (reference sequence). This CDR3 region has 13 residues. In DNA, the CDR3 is TGTGCCTGGAGTGGTCGTCAGAACACTGAAGCTTTCTTT. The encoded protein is CAWSGRQNTEAFF.

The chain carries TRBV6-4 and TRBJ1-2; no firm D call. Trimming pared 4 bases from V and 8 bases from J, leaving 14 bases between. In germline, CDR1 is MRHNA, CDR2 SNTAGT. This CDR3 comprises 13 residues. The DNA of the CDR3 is TGTGCCAGCAGTGCAGGCCCAGGCAGGGGCTACACCTTC. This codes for CASSAGPGRGYTF.

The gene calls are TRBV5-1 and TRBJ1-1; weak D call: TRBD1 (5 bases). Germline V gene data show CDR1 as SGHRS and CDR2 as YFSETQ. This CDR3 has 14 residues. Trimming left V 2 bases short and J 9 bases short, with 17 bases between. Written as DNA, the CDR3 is TGCGCCAGCAGCTTCCAGGGCATAGGCGACCAAGCTTTCTTT. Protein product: CASSFQGIGDQAFF.

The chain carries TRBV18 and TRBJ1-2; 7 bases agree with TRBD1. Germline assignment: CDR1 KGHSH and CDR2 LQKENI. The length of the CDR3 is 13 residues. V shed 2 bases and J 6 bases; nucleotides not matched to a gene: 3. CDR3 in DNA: TGTGCCAGCTCACCAACAACAGGGGATGGCTACACCTTC. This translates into CASSPTTGDGYTF.

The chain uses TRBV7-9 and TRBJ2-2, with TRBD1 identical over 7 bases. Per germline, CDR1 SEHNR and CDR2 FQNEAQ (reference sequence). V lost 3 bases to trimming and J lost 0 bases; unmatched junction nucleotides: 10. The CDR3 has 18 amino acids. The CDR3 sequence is CASSFTSWDSTNTGELFF. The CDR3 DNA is TGTGCCAGCAGCTTTACCTCCTGGGACAGCACGAACACCGGGGAGCTGTTTTTT.

The CDR3 region has the DNA TGTGCCAGCAGCCAATTCTCCGATTCACCCCTCCACTTT. It encodes CASSQFSDSPLHF. V is TRBV3-1 (or the pseudogene TRBV3-2) and J is TRBJ1-6; D gene unclear. CDR1 and CDR2 from the germline V gene are LGHDT and YNNKEL (reference sequence). Trimming cost V 2 bases and J 8 bases, with 7 bases left between them. CDR3 size: 13 residues.

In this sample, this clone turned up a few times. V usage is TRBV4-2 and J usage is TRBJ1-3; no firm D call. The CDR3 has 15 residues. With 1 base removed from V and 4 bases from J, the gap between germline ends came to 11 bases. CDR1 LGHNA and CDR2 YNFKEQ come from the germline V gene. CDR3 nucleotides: TGTGCCAGCAGCCAAGCGTCTCGGACGGGAAACACCATATATTTT. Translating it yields CASSQASRTGNTIYF.

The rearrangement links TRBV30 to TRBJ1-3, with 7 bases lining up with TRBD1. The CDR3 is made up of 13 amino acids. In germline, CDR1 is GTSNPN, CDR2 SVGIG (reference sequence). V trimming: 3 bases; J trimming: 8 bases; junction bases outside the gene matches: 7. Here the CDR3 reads CAWRREGADTIYF. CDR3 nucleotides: TGTGCCTGGAGACGGGAGGGGGCAGACACCATATATTTT.

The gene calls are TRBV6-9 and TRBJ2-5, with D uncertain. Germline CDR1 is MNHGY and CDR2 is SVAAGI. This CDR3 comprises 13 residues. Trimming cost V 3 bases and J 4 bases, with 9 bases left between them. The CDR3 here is CASSYGVGETQYF. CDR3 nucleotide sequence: TGTGCCAGCAGTTACGGTGTCGGAGAGACCCAGTACTTC.

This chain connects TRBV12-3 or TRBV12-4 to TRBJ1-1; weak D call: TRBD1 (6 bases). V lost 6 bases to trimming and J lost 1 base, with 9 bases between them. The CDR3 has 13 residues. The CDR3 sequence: CASSKDRNTEAFF. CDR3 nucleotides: TGTGCCAGCAGCAAGGACAGGAACACTGAAGCTTTCTTT.

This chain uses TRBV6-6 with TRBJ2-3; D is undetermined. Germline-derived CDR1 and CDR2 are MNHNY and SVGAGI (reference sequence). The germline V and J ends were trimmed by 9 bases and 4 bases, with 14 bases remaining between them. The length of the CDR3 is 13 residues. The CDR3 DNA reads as TGTGCCAGTGGCGAGGCGAGCCCAGATACGCAGTATTTT. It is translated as CASGEASPDTQYF.

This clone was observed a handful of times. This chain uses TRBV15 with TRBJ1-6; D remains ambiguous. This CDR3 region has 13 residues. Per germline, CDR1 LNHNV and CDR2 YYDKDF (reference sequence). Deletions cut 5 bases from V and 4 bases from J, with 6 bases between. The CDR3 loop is CATSGGYNSPLHF. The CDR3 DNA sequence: TGTGCCACCAGCGGAGGTTATAATTCACCCCTCCACTTT.